Below are 15 T cell receptor beta chains sequenced from a single sample in a study of PD-1 blockade in mismatch repair-deficient tumors. Produced via immunoSEQ multiplex PCR; TCRdb's table is partial and in-frame only. The sample comprises 120,000 or so clones, approximately 86% of which are singletons, and approximately 12% rests with the top ten. The material was peripheral blood, obtained 44 weeks after starting pembrolizumab. The receptor source for this set is an adult with mismatch repair-deficient cancer.

This sequence joins TRBV10-3 and TRBJ2-3; 7 bases are a match to TRBD1. Germline CDR1 and CDR2: ENHRY and SYGVKD. V was pared by 5 bases and J by 5 bases, with 7 bases of the junction left unmatched. This CDR3 is 14 amino acids long. CDR3 in amino acids: CAISLTGLQDTQYF. The CDR3 bases are TGTGCCATCAGTCTGACAGGGCTCCAAGATACGCAGTATTTT.

This chain joins TRBV6-1 and TRBJ1-5; TRBD1 matches 11 bases. The CDR3 sequence is 15 residues long. Germline CDR1 is MNHNS and CDR2 is SASEGT. The V gene end was trimmed by 6 bases and the J gene end by 1 base; junction bases not matched to a gene: 2. CDR3 loop: CASRDRGLSNQPQHF. CDR3 in DNA: TGTGCCAGCAGGGACAGGGGGCTGAGCAATCAGCCCCAGCATTTT.

The genes are TRBV30 and TRBJ2-3; TRBD2 agrees at 11 bases. This CDR3 spans 13 amino acids. The V segment lost 4 bases and the J segment 9 bases; nucleotides outside the gene matches: 6. The germline CDR1 and CDR2 sequences are GTSNPN and SVGIG (reference sequence). The DNA for the CDR3 is TGTGCCTGGACGGGGACTAGCGGAAGCACGCAGTATTTT. Protein product: CAWTGTSGSTQYF.

For the CDR3, the DNA is TGTGCCAGCAGCTTAGGGGTTCGGCAAGAGACCCAGTACTTC. The encoded protein is CASSLGVRQETQYF. This sequence joins TRBV7-6 and TRBJ2-5; unclear D gene. The CDR3 length is 14 residues. Trimming took 1 base from V and 2 from J, leaving 8 bases between them. Germline CDR1 is SGHVS and CDR2 is FNYEAQ. Drawing the rest from reference TRBV7-6 and TRBJ2-5, the complete variable domain is GAGVSQSPRYKVTKRGQDVALRCDPISGHVSLYWYRQALGQGPEFLTYFNYEAQQDKSGLPNDRFSAERPEGSISTLTIQRTEQRDSAMYRCASSLGVRQETQYFGPGTRLLVL.

V usage is TRBV5-1 and J usage is TRBJ2-5; weak D call: TRBD2 (7 bases). Trimming removed 3 bases from V and 5 bases from J, with 11 bases in between. The germline CDR1 and CDR2 sequences are SGHRS and YFSETQ. CDR3 size: 13 residues. CDR3 loop: CASSWTRGETQYF. Written as DNA, the CDR3 is TGCGCCAGCAGCTGGACTAGGGGGGAGACCCAGTACTTC.

The rearrangement uses TRBV4-2 and TRBJ2-1; unclear D gene. Between the trimmed V and J ends, which lost 0 bases and 0 bases, there was a span of 6 bases. Germline CDR1 reads LGHNA; CDR2 reads YNFKEQ. CDR3 length: 15 amino acids. CDR3 bases: TGTGCCAGCAGCCAAGAGAGTTCCTCCTACAATGAGCAGTTCTTC. Translation: CASSQESSSYNEQFF.

This clone appeared once. The chain couples TRBV19 to TRBJ2-5; perhaps TRBD2 as D (6 bases). The V gene's germline CDR1 is LNHDA and CDR2 SQIVND (reference sequence). The CDR3 is 13 amino acids. V gave up 7 bases and J gave up 0 bases, with 9 bases separating them. For the CDR3, the DNA is TGTGCCAGTAAGGCTAGCGACCAAGAGACCCAGTACTTC. Translation: CASKASDQETQYF.

In DNA, the CDR3 is TGTGCCAGCAGCTTAGGGGTGGGCACTGAAGCTTTCTTT. Encoded protein: CASSLGVGTEAFF. V gene TRBV7-2 combines with J gene TRBJ1-1; D call uncertain. The CDR3 is 13 residues long. V lost 1 base and J lost 4, with 7 bases in between. Germline values: CDR1 SGHTA, CDR2 FQGNSA.

V and J are TRBV29-1 and TRBJ2-5; the D gene is possibly TRBD1 (7 bases). CDR3 length: 15 amino acids. Germline values: CDR1 SQVTM, CDR2 ANQGSEA. Trimming removed 1 base from V and 5 bases from J, with 17 bases in between. CDR3 residues: CSVEGGRGDAETQYF. CDR3 DNA sequence: TGCAGCGTTGAAGGCGGCAGGGGGGATGCGGAGACCCAGTACTTC.

This chain's CDR3 is CASSQDPPGGYGYTF. In nucleotides, the CDR3 is TGTGCCAGCAGCCAAGATCCTCCGGGGGGCTACGGCTACACCTTC. This chain links TRBV4-2 with TRBJ1-2, with D perhaps matching TRBD1 (6 bases). Trimming removed 0 bases at V and 8 bases at J, with 16 bases between. The V gene's germline CDR1 is LGHNA and CDR2 YNFKEQ. The CDR3 has 15 amino acids.

This clone was seen a single time. The chain recombines TRBV11-2 with TRBJ1-1; D is uncertain. There are 14 residues in the CDR3. Germline CDR1 SGHAT, CDR2 FQNNGV. V was pared by 5 bases and J by 1 base, with 11 bases between. The CDR3, as DNA: TGTGCCAGCAGCCCCGGGTCCGAGAACACTGAAGCTTTCTTT. Amino acid sequence: CASSPGSENTEAFF.

The rearrangement joins TRBV4-1 to TRBJ2-1; 10 nucleotides align to TRBD1. The CDR3 has 17 residues. V lost 4 bases and J lost 6; bases outside the gene matches: 12. Germline values: CDR1 MGHRA, CDR2 YSYEKL. The CDR3 loop is CASSPKTWGQGFNEQFF. In nucleotides, the CDR3 is TGCGCCAGCAGCCCCAAGACGTGGGGACAGGGGTTCAATGAGCAGTTCTTC.

V is TRBV7-9 and J is TRBJ2-7, with a tentative D call TRBD2 (5 bases). The V end lost 5 bases, the J end lost 7 bases, and 15 bases lay between the germline ends. CDR3 length equals 13 residues. Looked up from germline, CDR1 is SEHNR and CDR2 is FQNEAQ (reference sequence). The CDR3 region is CASSRGGNQEQYF. Here the CDR3 DNA reads TGTGCCAGCAGCCGAGGAGGTAATCAGGAGCAGTACTTC.

J is TRBJ2-7 and V is TRBV27, with D maybe TRBD2 (6 bases). V was pared by 1 base and J by 6 bases, with 13 bases between. The CDR3 covers 14 residues. Germline-derived CDR1 and CDR2 are MNHEY and SMNVEV (reference sequence). CDR3 amino acids: CASSLWGRSAEQYF. The CDR3, as DNA: TGTGCCAGCAGTTTATGGGGGAGGTCCGCCGAGCAGTACTTC.

The CDR3 protein is CASSLAAGNGYTF. Here the CDR3 DNA reads TGTGCCAGCAGCTTAGCTGCAGGAAATGGCTACACCTTC. The rearrangement joins TRBV7-2 to TRBJ1-2; the D is unclear. Germline V gene lookup returns CDR1 SGHTA and CDR2 FQGNSA. Trimming removed 0 bases at V and 6 bases at J, with 8 bases between. CDR3 length equals 13 residues. The variable domain in full, completed from reference TRBV7-2 and TRBJ1-2, reads GAGVSQSPSNKVTEKGKDVELRCDPISGHTALYWYRQSLGQGLEFLIYFQGNSAPDKSGLPSDRFSAERTGGSVSTLTIQRTQQEDSAVYLCASSLAAGNGYTFGSGTRLTVV.